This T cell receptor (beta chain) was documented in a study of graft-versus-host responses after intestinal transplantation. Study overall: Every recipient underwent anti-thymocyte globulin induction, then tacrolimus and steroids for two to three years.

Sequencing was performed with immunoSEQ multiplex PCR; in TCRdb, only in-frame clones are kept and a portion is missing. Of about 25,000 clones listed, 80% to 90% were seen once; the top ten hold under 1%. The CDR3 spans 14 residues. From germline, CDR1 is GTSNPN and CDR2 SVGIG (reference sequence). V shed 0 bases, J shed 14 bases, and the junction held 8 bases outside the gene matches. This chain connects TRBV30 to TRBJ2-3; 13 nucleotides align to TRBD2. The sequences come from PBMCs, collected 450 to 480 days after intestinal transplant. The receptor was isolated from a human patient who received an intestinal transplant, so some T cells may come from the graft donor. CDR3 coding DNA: TGTGCCTGGAGTGTAACTAGCGGGAGGGTCGGGCGGTATTTT. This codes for CAWSVTSGRVGRYF.